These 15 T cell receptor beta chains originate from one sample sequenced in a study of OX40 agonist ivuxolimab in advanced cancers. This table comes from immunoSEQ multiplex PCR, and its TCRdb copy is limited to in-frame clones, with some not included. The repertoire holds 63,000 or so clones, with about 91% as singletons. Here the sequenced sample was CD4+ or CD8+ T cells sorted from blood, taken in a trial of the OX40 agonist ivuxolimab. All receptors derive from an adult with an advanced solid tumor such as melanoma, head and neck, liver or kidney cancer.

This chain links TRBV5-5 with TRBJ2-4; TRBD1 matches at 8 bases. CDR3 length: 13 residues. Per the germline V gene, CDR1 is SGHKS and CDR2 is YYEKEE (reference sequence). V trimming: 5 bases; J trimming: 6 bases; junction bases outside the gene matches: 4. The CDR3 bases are TGTGCCAGCAGTCAGGACAGGGTAAACATTCAGTACTTC. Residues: CASSQDRVNIQYF.

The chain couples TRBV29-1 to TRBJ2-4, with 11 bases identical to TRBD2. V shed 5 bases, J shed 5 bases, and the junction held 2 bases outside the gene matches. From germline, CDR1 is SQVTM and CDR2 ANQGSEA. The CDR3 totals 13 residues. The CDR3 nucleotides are TGCAGCGTTCGACTAGCGGGGCAAAACATTCAGTACTTC. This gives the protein CSVRLAGQNIQYF.

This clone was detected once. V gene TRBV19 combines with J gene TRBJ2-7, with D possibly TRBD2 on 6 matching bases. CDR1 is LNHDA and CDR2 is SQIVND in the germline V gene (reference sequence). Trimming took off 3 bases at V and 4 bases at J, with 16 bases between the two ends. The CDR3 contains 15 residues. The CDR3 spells CASSMVSDYYYEQYF. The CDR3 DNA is TGTGCCAGTAGTATGGTATCGGACTACTATTACGAGCAGTACTTC.

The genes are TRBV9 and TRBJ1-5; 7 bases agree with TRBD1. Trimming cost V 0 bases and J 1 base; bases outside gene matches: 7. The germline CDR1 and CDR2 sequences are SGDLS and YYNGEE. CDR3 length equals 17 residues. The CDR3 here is CASSVVAGGGSNQPQHF. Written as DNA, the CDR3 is TGTGCCAGCAGCGTAGTCGCAGGGGGAGGGAGCAATCAGCCCCAGCATTTT.

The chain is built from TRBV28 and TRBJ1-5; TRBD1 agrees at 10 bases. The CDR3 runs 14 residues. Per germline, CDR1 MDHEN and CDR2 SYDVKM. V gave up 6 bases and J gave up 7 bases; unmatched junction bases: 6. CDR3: CASSRDRGPQPQHF. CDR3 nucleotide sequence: TGTGCCAGCAGCAGGGACAGGGGCCCCCAGCCCCAGCATTTT. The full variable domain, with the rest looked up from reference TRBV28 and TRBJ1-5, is DVKVTQSSRYLVKRTGEKVFLECVQDMDHENMFWYRQDPGLGLRLIYFSYDVKMKEKGDIPEGYSVSREKKERFSLILESASTNQTSMYLCASSRDRGPQPQHFGDGTRLSIL.

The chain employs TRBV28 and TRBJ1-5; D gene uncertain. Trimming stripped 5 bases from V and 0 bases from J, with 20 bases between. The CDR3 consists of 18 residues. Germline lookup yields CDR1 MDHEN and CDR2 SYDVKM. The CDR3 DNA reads TGTGCCAGCAGTCGTTATACGCGACTTGATTATAGCAATCAGCCCCAGCATTTT. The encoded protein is CASSRYTRLDYSNQPQHF.

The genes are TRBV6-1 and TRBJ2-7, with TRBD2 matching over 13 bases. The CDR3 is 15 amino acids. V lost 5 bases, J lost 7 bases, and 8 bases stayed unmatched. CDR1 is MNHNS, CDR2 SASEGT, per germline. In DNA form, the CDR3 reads TGTGCCAGCAGTCCACTAGCGGGAGGGCCGCGGGAGCAGTACTTC. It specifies CASSPLAGGPREQYF.

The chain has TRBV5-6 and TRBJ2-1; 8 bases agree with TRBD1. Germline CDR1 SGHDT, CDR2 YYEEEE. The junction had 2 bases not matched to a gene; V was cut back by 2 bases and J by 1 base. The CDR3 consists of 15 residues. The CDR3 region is CASSFGQGSYNEQFF. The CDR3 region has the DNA TGTGCCAGCAGCTTCGGACAGGGTTCCTACAATGAGCAGTTCTTC.

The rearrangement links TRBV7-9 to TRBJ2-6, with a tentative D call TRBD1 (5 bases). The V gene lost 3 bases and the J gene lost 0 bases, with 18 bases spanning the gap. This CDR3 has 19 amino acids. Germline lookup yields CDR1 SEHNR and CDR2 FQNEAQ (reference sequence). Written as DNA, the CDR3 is TGTGCCAGCAGCTTGCGGAAAGGGGTTCCAGGCTCTGGGGCCAACGTCCTGACTTTC. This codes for CASSLRKGVPGSGANVLTF.

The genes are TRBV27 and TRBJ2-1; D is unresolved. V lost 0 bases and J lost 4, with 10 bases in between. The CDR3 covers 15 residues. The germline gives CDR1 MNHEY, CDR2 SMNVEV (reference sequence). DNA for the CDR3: TGTGCCAGCAGTTTATCGGCCGCTGGGTACAATGAGCAGTTCTTC. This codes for CASSLSAAGYNEQFF.

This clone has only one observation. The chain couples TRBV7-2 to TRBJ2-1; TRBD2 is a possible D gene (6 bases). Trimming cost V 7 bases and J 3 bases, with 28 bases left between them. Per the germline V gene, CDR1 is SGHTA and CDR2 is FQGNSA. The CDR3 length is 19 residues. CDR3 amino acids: CASTPGISRDQEGYNEQFF. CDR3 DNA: TGTGCCAGCACCCCCGGTATCTCGCGGGACCAAGAAGGCTACAATGAGCAGTTCTTC.

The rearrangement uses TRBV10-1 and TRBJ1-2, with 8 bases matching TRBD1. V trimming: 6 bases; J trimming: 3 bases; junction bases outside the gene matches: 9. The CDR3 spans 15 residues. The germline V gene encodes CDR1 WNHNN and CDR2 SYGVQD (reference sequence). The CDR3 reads CASSPTPGGDYGYTF. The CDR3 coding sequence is TGCGCCAGCAGCCCTACCCCAGGGGGCGACTATGGCTACACCTTC.

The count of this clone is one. CDR3 protein: CAISEPPAGEQFF. CDR3 DNA sequence: TGTGCCATCAGTGAGCCTCCGGCGGGTGAGCAGTTCTTC. The chain combines TRBV10-3 with TRBJ2-1; D might be TRBD2 (5 bases). The CDR3 runs 13 residues. The V end lost 2 bases, the J end lost 9 bases, and 11 bases lay between the germline ends. Germline V gene lookup returns CDR1 ENHRY and CDR2 SYGVKD.

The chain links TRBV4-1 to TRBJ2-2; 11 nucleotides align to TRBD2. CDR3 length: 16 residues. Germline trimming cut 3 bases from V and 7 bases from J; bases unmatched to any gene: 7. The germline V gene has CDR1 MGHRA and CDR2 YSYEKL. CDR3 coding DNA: TGCGCCAGCAGCCAGGCCACTAGCGGGAGAAACGGGGAGCTGTTTTTT. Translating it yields CASSQATSGRNGELFF.

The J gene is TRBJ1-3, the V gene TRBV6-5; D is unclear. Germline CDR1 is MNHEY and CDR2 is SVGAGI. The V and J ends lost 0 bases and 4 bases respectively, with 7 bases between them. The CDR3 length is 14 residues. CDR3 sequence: CASSYSLWGNTIYF. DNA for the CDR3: TGTGCCAGCAGTTACTCGCTTTGGGGAAACACCATATATTTT.